The 2 T cell receptor beta chains below come from one sample, sequenced in a study of OX40 agonist ivuxolimab in advanced cancers. The method was immunoSEQ multiplex PCR; TCRdb's version includes in-frame clones alone and lacks a portion of them. The sample lists fewer than 25,000 clones; approximately 90% were seen once. The sequenced sample was CD4+ or CD8+ T cells sorted from blood, obtained in a trial of the OX40 agonist ivuxolimab. Source of these receptors: an adult with an advanced solid tumor such as melanoma, head and neck, liver or kidney cancer.

The chain joins TRBV27 to TRBJ2-7; a weak D match, TRBD2 (5 bases). The CDR3 is made up of 15 amino acids. The V gene's germline CDR1 is MNHEY and CDR2 SMNVEV (reference sequence). V was clipped by 1 base and J by 0 bases, with 10 bases between them. CDR3 sequence: CASSLFPGSSYEQYF. In DNA, the CDR3 is TGTGCCAGCAGTTTATTTCCGGGAAGCTCCTACGAGCAGTACTTC.

This sequence joins TRBV9 and TRBJ2-5, with no clear D. This CDR3 region has 14 residues. Germline V gives CDR1 SGDLS, CDR2 YYNGEE. The germline V and J ends were trimmed by 0 bases and 5 bases, with 11 bases remaining between them. The CDR3: CASSVGTEFETQYF. CDR3 nucleotide sequence: TGTGCCAGCAGCGTAGGCACCGAATTCGAGACCCAGTACTTC.